This TCR beta chain emerged from a study of tumor-infiltrating lymphocytes in primary liver carcinoma (dated by TCRdb to the late 2010s). Describing the broader study: Of the five patients (three men and two women, aged 30 to 69 years), four had hepatocellular carcinoma and one had combined HCC and intrahepatic cholangiocarcinoma. Tumors of the five patients were stage T1-T3 N0M0 with maximum diameters of roughly 4 to 11 cm. Roughly 3.65 to 8 million productive TCRbeta reads were obtained per sample, and no significant difference in read depth was found between tissue types. Across five regions of each liver tumor, along with adjacent normal tissue and blood, the study brought together TCRbeta repertoire sequencing, expression microarrays and whole-exome sequencing. A total of 35 or so specimens from 5 patients, comprising around 25 tumor regions, 5 adjacent noncancerous liver tissues and 5 peripheral blood samples, were covered by TCRbeta repertoire sequencing. To link TCRbeta repertoire diversity with the local molecular phenotype, the roughly 25 tumor region samples were profiled using Agilent mRNA microarrays. High reproducibility was observed for the technical replicate repertoires, with mean shared-clone rates roughly 0.92 and correlation coefficients above 0.98. Findings and caveats that apply to the study as a whole: Only the TCR beta chain was sequenced, so true repertoire diversity is likely underestimated because unpaired alpha chains were not captured. A significantly larger repertoire fraction was made up by the top 250 clones in tumors than in blood (p = 0.039). Only about 7.5-25% of top clones were found in all five regions of a tumor, suggesting spatial heterogeneity of tumor-infiltrating T cells. Comparison of CD4+ and CD8+ T cell repertoires was precluded by the use of bulk unsorted samples. With just a few patients in the study, the authors point out that the findings should be validated in a larger study. Repertoire overlap was higher between tumor regions (mean roughly 36%) than tumor-adjacent (approximately 17%) or tumor-blood (approximately 15%) pairs, consistent with antigen-driven expansion.

Without any cell sorting, total RNA and DNA were co-extracted from roughly 21-30 mg of bulk tissue using the AllPrep DNA/RNA mini kit. Surgical resection was performed in China between 2015 and 2016 on several patients with histopathologically diagnosed primary liver carcinoma. Patients had chronic HBV infection and were treatment-naive at sampling. Five spatially separated regions were sampled from each tumor: the superior, inferior, left-lateral and right-lateral poles, plus the tumor centre. According to histology, viable tumor cells made up more than 85% of every tumor sample. Fresh tumor and adjacent tissue pieces were bisected; one half was stored in RNAlater at -80°C, the other sent for histology. A constant-region primer and ProtoScript II reverse transcriptase were used to reverse-transcribe TCRbeta-specific cDNA from roughly 0.55 ug total RNA. Construction of the TCRbeta libraries relied on three nested rounds of multiplex PCR, following a slightly modified ARM-PCR procedure. The first two PCR rounds used multiplex TRBV1-TRBV30 forward primers with a Cbeta reverse primer, each for about 10 cycles. Sample barcodes and Illumina adapters were added in a final 25-cycle PCR using Deep VentR polymerase. Before sequencing, amplicons of 200-500 bp were gel-purified using a QIAquick gel extraction kit. An Illumina HiSeq 2500 was used to sequence the TCRbeta amplicons with 250-bp paired-end reads. The original pipeline was this. To recover full CDR3 sequences, reads were quality-trimmed using Trimmomatic v0.33 and paired reads were then merged using FLASH v1.2.11. MiGEC v1.2.1b assigned V, D and J germline segments to the rearranged TCRbeta sequences. Clonotype statistics and Shannon-Wiener diversity indices were calculated with VDJtools v1.0.0. Except for diversity analysis, only the 250 most abundant clonotypes of each sample were used in subsequent analyses to reduce sampling bias. The public reads were run again by TCRdb, first through fastp at Q25 and then through MiXCR, and only productive beta chains were kept. Merged by CDR3 protein, the rows form single entries marked with the most common genes and DNA. TCRdb, rather than the study authors, made the V and J calls. Across this sample there are about 200,000 distinct CDR3 sequences, with 70% to 90% seen only once. 15% to 20% of the sample is held by the ten biggest clonotypes.

The CDR1 and CDR2 encoded by the germline V gene (reference sequence) are SGHAT and FQDESV. Trimming removed 6 bases from V and 5 bases from J, leaving 30 bases between the germline ends. The cysteine opens and the phenylalanine closes a CDR3 of 19 amino acids. Only the CDR3 DNA stays, 57 bases, in frame from base 1. This clonotype was detected only once. Its antigen remains undetermined. Base quality data are lacking; no much larger clone is found one base away. One read represents weak support. The chain employs TRBV11-1 and TRBJ2-3, with the D call perhaps TRBD1 or TRBD2, each one matching 5 bases. The sequence was collected from a man aged 40-55 years with primary liver carcinoma and hepatitis B virus infection. The sample taken for sequencing was tumor tissue from primary liver carcinoma. The DNA reads as follows: TGTGCCAGCAGATCTGGGGGAAGCTCTCTTGGAGCCCGCATAGATACGCAGTATTTT. Its translation reads: CASRSGGSSLGARIDTQYF.